This T cell receptor (beta chain) emerged from a study of CD8 T cells in ankylosing spondylitis. Turning to this clonotype: The target antigen is unknown.

Study findings and constraints: Earlier authors reported some of these motif variants in reactive arthritis synovial fluid and blood. About 8 highly homologous variants made up a TCR beta motif, and this motif appeared characteristic of ankylosing spondylitis blood. Clones linked to disease were reported to show significant enrichment in matched ankylosing spondylitis synovial fluid.

TCRdb reprocessed the 5' RACE reads via MiXCR and lists one record per CDR3 protein. This table has about 140,000 distinct CDR3 sequences, 8% to 9% appearing once. The sequence was obtained from a male donor with ankylosing spondylitis. Sequenced material: synovial fluid, either unsorted or a sorted T cell fraction (not recorded which).

The CDR3 loop reads CASSYSKPGQGLPEQYF. CDR3 nucleotide sequence: TGTGCCAGCAGTTACTCCAAACCGGGACAGGGACTTCCCGAGCAGTACTTC. This chain connects TRBV6-2 or TRBV6-3 to TRBJ2-7; 9 positions agree with TRBD1. The CDR3 contains 17 residues. Germline V CDR1 and CDR2: MNHEY, SVGEGT. The ends lost 0 bases at V and 6 bases at J; junction bases unmatched: 12.